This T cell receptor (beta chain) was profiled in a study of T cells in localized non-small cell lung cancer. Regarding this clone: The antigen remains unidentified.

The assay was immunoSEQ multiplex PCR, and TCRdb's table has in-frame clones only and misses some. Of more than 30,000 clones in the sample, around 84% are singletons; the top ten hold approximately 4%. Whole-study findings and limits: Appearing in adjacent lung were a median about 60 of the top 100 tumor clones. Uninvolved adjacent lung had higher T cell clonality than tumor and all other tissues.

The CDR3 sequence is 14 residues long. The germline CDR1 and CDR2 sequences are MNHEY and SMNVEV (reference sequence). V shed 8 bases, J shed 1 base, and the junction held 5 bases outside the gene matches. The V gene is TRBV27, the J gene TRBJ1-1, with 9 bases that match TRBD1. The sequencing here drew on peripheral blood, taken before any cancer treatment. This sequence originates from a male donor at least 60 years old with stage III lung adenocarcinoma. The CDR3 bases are TGTGCCAGCCTCCGGGACAGGGCGAACACTGAAGCTTTCTTT. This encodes CASLRDRANTEAFF.